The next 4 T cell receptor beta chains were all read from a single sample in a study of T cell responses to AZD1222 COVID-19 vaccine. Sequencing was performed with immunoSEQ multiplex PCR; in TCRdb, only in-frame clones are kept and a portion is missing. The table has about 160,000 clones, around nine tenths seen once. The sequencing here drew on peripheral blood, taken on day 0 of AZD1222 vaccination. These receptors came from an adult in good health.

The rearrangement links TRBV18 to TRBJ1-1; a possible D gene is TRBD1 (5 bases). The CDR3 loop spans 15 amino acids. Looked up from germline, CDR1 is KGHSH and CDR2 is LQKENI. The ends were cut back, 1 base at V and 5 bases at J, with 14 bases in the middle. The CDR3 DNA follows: TGTGCCAGCTCACCACTCTGGGGGGGAGGGACTGAAGCTTTCTTT. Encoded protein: CASSPLWGGGTEAFF.

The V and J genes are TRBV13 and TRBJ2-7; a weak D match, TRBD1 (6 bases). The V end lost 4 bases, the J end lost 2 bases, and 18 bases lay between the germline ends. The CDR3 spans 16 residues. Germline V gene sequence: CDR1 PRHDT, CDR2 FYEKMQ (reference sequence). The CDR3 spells CASSSFFRDTTYEQYF. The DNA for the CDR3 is TGTGCCAGCAGCTCCTTTTTCCGGGACACTACCTACGAGCAGTACTTC. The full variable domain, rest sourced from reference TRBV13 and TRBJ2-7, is AAGVIQSPRHLIKEKRETATLKCYPIPRHDTVYWYQQGPGQDPQFLISFYEKMQSDKGSIPDRFSAQQFSDYHSELNMSSLELGDSALYFCASSSFFRDTTYEQYFGPGTRLTVT.

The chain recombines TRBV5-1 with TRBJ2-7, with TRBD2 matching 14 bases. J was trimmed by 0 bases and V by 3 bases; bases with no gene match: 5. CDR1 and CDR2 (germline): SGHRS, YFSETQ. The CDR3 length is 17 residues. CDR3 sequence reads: CASSSGGTSGGSYEQYF. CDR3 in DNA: TGCGCCAGCAGCTCGGGTGGGACTAGCGGGGGCTCCTACGAGCAGTACTTC.

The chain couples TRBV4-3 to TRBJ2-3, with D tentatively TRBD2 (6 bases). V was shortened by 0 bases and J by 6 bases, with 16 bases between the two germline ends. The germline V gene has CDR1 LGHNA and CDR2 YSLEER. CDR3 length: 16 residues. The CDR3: CASSQDRGAGWDTQYF. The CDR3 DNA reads TGCGCCAGCAGCCAAGATCGAGGCGCGGGATGGGATACGCAGTATTTT.